The source of this T cell receptor beta chain is a study of blood T cell repertoires in COVID-19. Study background: Samples representing acute and convalescent COVID-19 were sourced from the United States, Italy and Spain. Nucleic acid was either cDNA or gDNA, and it came from T cells, B-cell-depleted T cells, or PBMCs.

Sequenced by immunoSEQ multiplex PCR; TCRdb stores in-frame clones only, minus some. The sample has 67,000 or so clones; 81% are singletons. V lost 5 bases, J lost 4 bases, and 12 bases lay in between. The CDR3 is 14 residues long. Per germline, CDR1 MDHEN and CDR2 SYDVKM. Sequencing input: peripheral blood. This clonotype originated in a woman between 65 and 79 years old with acute or convalescent COVID-19. The chain joins TRBV28 to TRBJ1-5; a possible D gene is TRBD1 (6 bases). The CDR3 DNA follows: TGTGCCAGCAGTAGAACAGGGCCTAATCAGCCCCAGCATTTT. The encoded protein is CASSRTGPNQPQHF.